Below are 4 T cell receptor beta chains sequenced from a single sample in a study of shared clonotypes between healthy human individuals. The data were produced by immunoSEQ multiplex PCR, yet TCRdb's version contains in-frame clones alone and is incomplete. The data contain approximately 400,000 clones, about 97% of them seen just once; the ten biggest clones take up about 0.32%. What was sequenced was memory CD8+ T cells sorted from blood. Described subset: CD45RO+ cells pooled with CCR7-negative TemRA cells. These receptors were obtained from a man aged 25-40 years in good health.

As regards this clone: The identical CDR3 is also encoded by other nucleotide sequences in the sample. This chain joins TRBV18 and TRBJ2-7; TRBD1 is a possible D gene (6 bases). There are 14 residues in the CDR3. Per germline, CDR1 KGHSH and CDR2 LQKENI. Trimming pared 2 bases from V and 0 bases from J, leaving 8 bases between. CDR3 sequence (DNA): TGTGCCAGCTCACCAGACAGGAGCTCCTACGAGCAGTACTTC. Translated: CASSPDRSSYEQYF.

As regards this clone: This sample includes further DNA sequences coding for the same CDR3. The CDR3 region has the DNA TGTGCCAGCAGCTTGACTAGCGGGACAGATACGCAGTATTTT. Protein sequence: CASSLTSGTDTQYF. The chain links TRBV7-2 to TRBJ2-3; TRBD2 agrees at 10 bases. The CDR3 has 14 residues. Trimming at V came to 3 bases and at J to 3 bases, leaving 0 bases not matched to a gene. Germline V gene lookup returns CDR1 SGHTA and CDR2 FQGNSA.

V and J are TRBV19 and TRBJ1-5; weak D call: TRBD1 (5 bases). Germline CDR1 reads LNHDA; CDR2 reads SQIVND (reference sequence). V lost 10 bases, J lost 0 bases, and 19 bases lay in between. The CDR3 loop spans 16 amino acids. For the CDR3, the DNA is TGTGCCACCTCCGCGTCAGGGATCCTTAGCAATCAGCCCCAGCATTTT. It translates to CATSASGILSNQPQHF.

V and J are TRBV5-6 and TRBJ2-7; 8 bases agree with TRBD2. Per the germline V gene, CDR1 is SGHDT and CDR2 is YYEEEE. The CDR3 has 14 amino acids. Trimming cost V 2 bases and J 4 bases; bases outside gene matches: 5. The CDR3 region has the DNA TGTGCCAGCAGCTTCGGGGGGGTTGATTACGAGCAGTACTTC. This sequence encodes CASSFGGVDYEQYF.